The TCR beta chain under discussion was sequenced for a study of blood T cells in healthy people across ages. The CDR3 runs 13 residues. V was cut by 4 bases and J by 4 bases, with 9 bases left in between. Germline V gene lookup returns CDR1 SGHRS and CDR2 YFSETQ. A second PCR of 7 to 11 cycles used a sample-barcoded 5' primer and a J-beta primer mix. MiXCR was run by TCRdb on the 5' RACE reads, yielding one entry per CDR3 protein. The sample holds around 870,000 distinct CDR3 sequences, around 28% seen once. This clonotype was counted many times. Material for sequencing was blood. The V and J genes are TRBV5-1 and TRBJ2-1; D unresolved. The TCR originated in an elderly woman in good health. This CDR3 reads CASSPRAYNEQFF. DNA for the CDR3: TGCGCCAGCAGCCCCCGGGCTTACAATGAGCAGTTCTTC.